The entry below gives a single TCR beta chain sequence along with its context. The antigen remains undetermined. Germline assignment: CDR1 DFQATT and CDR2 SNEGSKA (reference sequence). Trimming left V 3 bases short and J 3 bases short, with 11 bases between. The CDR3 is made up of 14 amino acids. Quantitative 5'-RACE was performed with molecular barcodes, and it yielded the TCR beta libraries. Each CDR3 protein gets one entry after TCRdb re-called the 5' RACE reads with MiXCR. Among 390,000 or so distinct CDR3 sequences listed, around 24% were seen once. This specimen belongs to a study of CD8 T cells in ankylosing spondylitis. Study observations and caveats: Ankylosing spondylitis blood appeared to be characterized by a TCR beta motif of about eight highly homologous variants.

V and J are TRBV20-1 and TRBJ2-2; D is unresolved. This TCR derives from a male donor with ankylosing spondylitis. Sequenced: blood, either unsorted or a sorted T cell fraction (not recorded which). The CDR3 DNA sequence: TGCAGTGCTAGGGGTTTTGGGGACACCGGGGAGCTGTTTTTT. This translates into CSARGFGDTGELFF.